Listed below are T cell receptor beta chains from one sample, sequenced in a study of T cells in Graves' hyperthyroidism and ophthalmopathy. TCRdb reprocessed the multiplex PCR reads with MiXCR, giving one entry per CDR3 protein. Of 350,000 to 400,000 distinct CDR3 sequences listed, about a fifth are singletons. The sequencing sample was made of blood. The receptors shown here come from a man aged 18 to 30 with Graves' ophthalmopathy. Both conserved end residues are part of each CDR3. A D gene is named only where the DNA matches it firmly. Clone size, where shown, is once, few, many, or a class for clones that have expanded.

CDR3 length	J gene	D gene	V gene	clone size	CDR3 protein	CDR3 DNA
16	TRBJ2-3	TRBD2	TRBV5-1	-	CASSFGPGGSTDTQYF	TGCGCCAGCAGTTTTGGCCCGGGGGGGAGCACAGATACGCAGTATTTT
13	TRBJ1-1	-	TRBV6-2/TRBV6-3	-	CASSYGMNTGAFF	TGTGCCAGCAGTTACGGCATGAACACTGGAGCTTTCTTT
14	TRBJ2-7	-	TRBV13	many	CASTFGSGTYEQYF	TGTGCCAGCACCTTCGGGTCGGGGACCTACGAGCAGTACTTC
16	TRBJ1-1	-	TRBV11-2	many	CASSLLHPAMNTEAFF	TGTGCCAGCAGCTTACTGCATCCCGCTATGAACACTGAAGCTTTCTTT
17	TRBJ2-1	-	TRBV6-4	-	CASSDSLVNRSYNEQFF	TGTGCCAGCAGTGACTCGTTAGTAAACCGCTCCTACAATGAGCAGTTCTTC
11	TRBJ2-7	-	TRBV29-1	-	CSVGEGWEQYF	TGCAGCGTTGGTGAGGGGTGGGAGCAGTACTTC
15	TRBJ1-1	-	TRBV9	many	CASSVTGRFDTEAFF	TGTGCCAGCAGCGTAACAGGGAGATTTGACACTGAAGCTTTCTTT
15	TRBJ1-5	-	TRBV6-5	-	CASSYEGGSNQPQHF	TGTGCCAGCAGTTATGAGGGAGGGAGCAATCAGCCCCAGCATTTT
13	TRBJ1-5	-	TRBV6-1	-	CASSEPALQPQHF	TGTGCCAGCAGTGAGCCGGCACTACAGCCCCAGCATTTT
17	TRBJ2-2	TRBD1	TRBV24-1	-	CATSDEVYRGDTGELFF	TGTGCCACCAGTGATGAAGTTTACAGGGGGGACACCGGGGAGCTGTTTTTT
13	TRBJ1-2	-	TRBV13	-	CASSVGGDLGYTF	TGTGCCAGCAGCGTAGGTGGGGACCTAGGCTACACCTTC
15	TRBJ1-2	-	TRBV4-1	-	CASSQDRLEGSGYTF	TGCGCCAGCAGCCAAGATCGGCTTGAAGGGTCGGGCTACACCTTC
14	TRBJ1-6	-	TRBV7-9	few	CASSAPGQGSPLHF	TGTGCCAGCAGCGCGCCGGGGCAGGGATCACCCCTCCACTTT
15	TRBJ2-7	TRBD1	TRBV7-6	many	CASSSPTGGIYEQYF	TGTGCCAGCAGCTCCCCGACAGGGGGAATATACGAGCAGTACTTC
14	TRBJ1-1	-	TRBV5-1	many	CASSLVHVDTEAFF	TGCGCCAGCAGCTTGGTGCACGTGGACACTGAAGCTTTCTTT
13	TRBJ1-5	-	TRBV7-2	once	CASGTLSNQPQHF	TGTGCCAGCGGAACCTTAAGCAATCAGCCCCAGCATTTT
14	TRBJ1-1	-	TRBV27	-	CASSSWGRNTEAFF	TGTGCCAGCAGTTCATGGGGCAGGAACACTGAAGCTTTCTTT
13	TRBJ1-1	-	TRBV12-3/TRBV12-4	-	CASSVGERTEAFF	TGTGCCAGCTCGGTAGGGGAGAGGACTGAAGCTTTCTTT
15	TRBJ2-1	-	TRBV7-8	many	CASSSPEGGRNEQFF	TGTGCCAGCAGCTCCCCTGAGGGGGGGCGTAATGAGCAGTTCTTC
13	TRBJ1-1	-	TRBV4-1	-	CASSQVGLGRAFF	TGCGCCAGCAGCCAAGTCGGTCTCGGGCGAGCTTTCTTT
13	TRBJ1-2	TRBD1	TRBV12-3/TRBV12-4	-	CASSLLGQAGYTF	TGTGCCAGCAGTTTACTGGGACAGGCTGGCTACACCTTC
16	TRBJ2-3	TRBD1	TRBV6-1	-	CASSESRDREIDTQYF	TGTGCCAGCAGTGAATCAAGGGACAGGGAAATAGATACGCAGTATTTT
13	TRBJ1-4	-	TRBV10-3	-	CAITGGEGEKLFF	TGTGCCATCACGGGCGGGGAGGGCGAAAAACTGTTTTTT
15	TRBJ2-5	-	TRBV5-1	few	CASSLNGGTQETQYF	TGCGCCAGCAGCTTAAACGGCGGGACTCAAGAGACCCAGTACTTC
16	TRBJ2-3	TRBD2	TRBV19	few	CASSLGLAGFTDTQYF	TGTGCCAGTAGCCTGGGACTAGCGGGATTCACAGATACGCAGTATTTT
16	TRBJ2-1	-	TRBV10-1	-	CASSDYGGPGYNEQFF	TGCGCCAGCAGTGATTATGGGGGGCCTGGCTACAATGAGCAGTTCTTC
14	TRBJ1-2	TRBD1	TRBV7-9	few	CASSPSDRDYGYTF	TGTGCCAGCAGCCCTTCGGACAGGGACTATGGCTACACCTTC
15	TRBJ1-1	-	TRBV5-6	many	CASSRTGTSPSEAFF	TGTGCCAGCAGCAGGACCGGGACGTCCCCTTCTGAAGCTTTCTTT
15	TRBJ2-5	-	TRBV19	-	CASRGLTGGQETQYF	TGTGCCAGTAGAGGTCTGACAGGAGGTCAAGAGACCCAGTACTTC
12	TRBJ2-3	-	TRBV20-1	many	CSALAGAYTQYF	TGCAGTGCACTGGCCGGGGCGTATACGCAGTATTTT
16	TRBJ2-7	TRBD2	TRBV3-1	once	CASSRLLAGGHDEQYF	TGTGCCAGCAGCCGTCTCCTAGCGGGGGGGCATGACGAGCAGTACTTC
14	TRBJ2-7	-	TRBV18	few	CASSSLDSFYGQYF	TGTGCCAGCTCATCACTTGACAGTTTCTACGGGCAGTACTTC
16	TRBJ2-1	-	TRBV15	many	CATSRDRGGAYNEQFF	TGTGCCACCAGCAGAGATCGAGGGGGAGCCTACAATGAGCAGTTCTTC
14	TRBJ1-5	-	TRBV9	many	CASSVEDSNQPQHF	TGTGCCAGCAGCGTAGAGGATAGCAATCAGCCCCAGCATTTT
12	TRBJ2-7	-	TRBV5-6	-	CASSLPWDEQYF	TGTGCCAGCAGCTTACCCTGGGACGAGCAGTACTTC
16	TRBJ1-1	TRBD1	TRBV27	many	CASSLRTGGGRTEAFF	TGTGCCAGCAGTTTGAGGACAGGGGGCGGGCGGACTGAAGCTTTCTTT
17	TRBJ1-5	TRBD1	TRBV12-3/TRBV12-4	many	CASSLGQGTYSNQPQHF	TGTGCCAGCAGCTTAGGACAGGGGACCTATAGCAATCAGCCCCAGCATTTT
13	TRBJ2-7	TRBD1	TRBV7-8	-	CASSLEDRVEQYF	TGTGCCAGCAGCCTGGAAGACAGGGTCGAGCAGTACTTC
15	TRBJ2-1	-	TRBV7-8	many	CASSKGSVRNNEQFF	TGTGCCAGCAGCAAAGGGTCGGTCCGCAACAATGAGCAGTTCTTC
13	TRBJ1-5	-	TRBV5-1	many	CASSVESNQPQHF	TGCGCCAGCAGTGTCGAGAGCAATCAGCCCCAGCATTTT
13	TRBJ2-3	-	TRBV7-9	many	CASSLGYGDTQYF	TGTGCCAGCAGCTTAGGTTACGGAGATACGCAGTATTTT
14	TRBJ1-5	-	TRBV10-2	-	CASSESIYNQPQHF	TGCGCCAGCAGTGAGTCGATATACAATCAGCCCCAGCATTTT
13	TRBJ1-1	-	TRBV7-9	many	CASSPQADTEAFF	TGTGCCAGCAGCCCTCAGGCCGACACTGAAGCTTTCTTT
15	TRBJ2-5	TRBD2	TRBV7-2	-	CASSLGPSGGETQYF	TGTGCCAGCAGCTTAGGCCCTAGCGGGGGAGAGACCCAGTACTTC